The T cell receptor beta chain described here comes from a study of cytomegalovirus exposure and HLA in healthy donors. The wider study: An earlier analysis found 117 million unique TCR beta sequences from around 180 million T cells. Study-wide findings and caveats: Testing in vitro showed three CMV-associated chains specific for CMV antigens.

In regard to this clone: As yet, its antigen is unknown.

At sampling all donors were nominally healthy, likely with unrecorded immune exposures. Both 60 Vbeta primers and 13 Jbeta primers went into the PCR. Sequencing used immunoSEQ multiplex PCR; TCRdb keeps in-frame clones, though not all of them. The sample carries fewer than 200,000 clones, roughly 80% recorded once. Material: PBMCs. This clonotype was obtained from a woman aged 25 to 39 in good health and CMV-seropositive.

The CDR3 bases are TGTGCCAGCAGCTTAATGCCAGGGCCCGGTGGCTACACCTTC. This gives the protein CASSLMPGPGGYTF. The chain joins TRBV11-1 to TRBJ1-2; TRBD1 might be the D (5 bases). Between the trimmed V and J ends, which lost 2 bases and 7 bases, there was a span of 14 bases. Germline lookup yields CDR1 SGHAT and CDR2 FQDESV (reference sequence). The CDR3 length is 14 residues.